What follows describes a single T cell receptor (beta chain). No antigen is known for it. No base-level quality is on record; no much larger clone is a single base apart. These data originate in a study of OX40 agonist ivuxolimab in advanced cancers. For the study in its entirety: The costimulatory receptor OX40 (CD134) was targeted by ivuxolimab, a fully human IgG2 agonistic monoclonal antibody. Intravenous ivuxolimab was administered to patients every 2 weeks at six dose levels: 0.01, 0.1, 0.3, 1.5, 3 and 10 mg/kg. Of the approximately 54 dose-escalation patients, hepatocellular carcinoma was present in roughly 19, melanoma in around 15, renal cell carcinoma in 9 and head and neck cancer in 9. A male proportion of 82.7% and a mean age of 60 years, ranging from roughly 20 to 80, were recorded for the dose-escalation cohort. Patients were allowed to have had prior anti-PD-1, anti-PD-L1 or anti-CTLA-4 therapy, and more than 35% of the dose-escalation patients had been treated with checkpoint inhibitors. Partial responses occurred in three dose-escalation patients, of whom one had hepatocellular carcinoma and two had cutaneous melanoma. Peripheral TCRbeta sequencing aimed to test whether ivuxolimab altered TCR sequence diversity and caused clonal T-cell expansion. The paper reports the monotherapy dose-escalation portion (N of about 54 patients) of the phase I ivuxolimab trial. The paper's findings and limits, for the study overall: Low levels of normalized T-cell clonal expansion were also shown by some nonresponding patients. On average, CD8+ T cells showed more expanded clones than CD4+ T cells after ivuxolimab. At doses of 0.1 to 3.0 mg/kg, clonal expansion of both CD4+ and CD8+ T cells in blood was seen between baseline and week 6. Antigen specificity was not determined for the clonally expanded peripheral T cells. Partial responders in the 0.1-3.0 mg/kg groups had among the lowest normalized peripheral clonal expansion, especially among CD8+ T cells.

V lost 4 bases and J lost 3 bases; the stretch between them is 12 bases long. Per the germline V gene, LGHNA is the CDR1 and YSLEER is the CDR2. Inclusive of the bounding cysteine and phenylalanine, the CDR3 is 14 residues long. The only DNA kept is the CDR3, 42 bases in frame from the first base. Patients with a history of autoimmune disease or receiving systemic immunosuppression were excluded from the trial. Peripheral blood for TCR sequencing was collected from all dose cohorts at baseline, on cycle 4 day 1, and on cycle 7 day 1. Samples were obtained from an open-label, multicenter, first-in-human phase I dose-escalation trial of ivuxolimab. Adults with locally advanced or metastatic melanoma, renal cell, hepatocellular, or head and neck squamous cell carcinoma were enrolled in the trial. Before TCR sequencing, CD4+ and CD8+ T cells were separately sorted from peripheral blood. To sequence the TCRbeta CDR3 region, genomic DNA was isolated from the sorted cells. TCRbeta CDR3 regions were sequenced using the immunoSEQ Assay. TCRdb obtained this table from immuneACCESS and retained in-frame rearrangements with V and J assigned. These tables miss some clones; where compared with another copy, unresolved V genes account for less than half of the shortfall, and the remainder is unexplained. The sample profile shows about 79,000 clones; about 95% of them were found once. 8.5% to 10% of the sample goes to the ten largest clones.

The TCR originated in an adult with an advanced solid tumor such as melanoma, head and neck, liver or kidney cancer. The sequencing here drew on CD4+ or CD8+ T cells sorted from blood, taken in a trial of the OX40 agonist ivuxolimab. Here the chain combines TRBV4-3 and TRBJ1-2; the D gene identity is not certain. The CDR3 protein: CASSLKDADYGYTF. The nucleotide sequence is TGCGCCAGCAGCCTAAAAGACGCGGACTATGGCTACACCTTC.